Given below is one TCR beta chain in context. The sample holds other DNA sequences that translate to the same CDR3. As defined, naive CD8 cells were CD45RO-negative and positively selected for CCR7, with terminally differentiated effector memory CD45RA+ cells excluded. This CDR3 region has 13 residues. Per the germline V gene, CDR1 is MNHEY and CDR2 is SMNVEV (reference sequence). V gave up 2 bases and J gave up 4 bases, with 6 bases separating them. The data were obtained in a study of shared clonotypes between healthy human individuals. Profiling relied on immunoSEQ multiplex PCR, and the TCRdb table lists in-frame clones only, not all of them. The sample contains more than 2 million clones, approximately 95% of which appear only once.

The receptor comes from a young man in good health. The chain carries TRBV27 and TRBJ2-1; possibly TRBD1 or TRBD2 for D (5 bases each). The material sequenced was naive CD8+ T cells sorted from blood. DNA for the CDR3: TGTGCCAGCAGTTTAGAGGGGTACAATGAGCAGTTCTTC. It translates to CASSLEGYNEQFF.